Described below is a single T cell receptor (beta chain) sequence and its context. The record originates from a study of cytomegalovirus exposure and HLA in healthy donors. Using immunoSEQ multiplex PCR, the repertoire was profiled, and TCRdb retains in-frame clones only, with some absent. The data hold about 98,000 clones, with approximately 88% observed a single time. The CDR3 is 17 residues long. The trim removed 5 bases at V and 2 bases at J, leaving 11 bases unmatched. Germline V gene lookup returns CDR1 SEHNR and CDR2 FQNEAQ (reference sequence). This chain links TRBV7-9 with TRBJ1-5; 8 bases match TRBD1. Source material: PBMCs. The receptor was isolated from a woman aged 25 to 39 in good health and CMV-seronegative. The CDR3 reads CASSRWGVTGGNQPQHF. The CDR3 region has the DNA TGTGCCAGCAGCCGATGGGGTGTGACAGGGGGCAATCAGCCCCAGCATTTT.